The T cell receptor (beta chain) under discussion was sequenced for a study of blood T cell repertoires in COVID-19. The overall study: Samples representing acute and convalescent COVID-19 were sourced from the United States, Italy and Spain.

The method was immunoSEQ multiplex PCR; TCRdb's version includes in-frame clones alone and lacks a portion of them. The table includes more than 90,000 clones, approximately 81% detected once. V shed 7 bases and J shed 8 bases, with 21 bases lying between them. Germline lookup yields CDR1 MNHNY and CDR2 SVGAGI (reference sequence). The CDR3 has 15 amino acids. The TCR comes from a man aged 35 to 55 with acute or convalescent COVID-19. The chain links TRBV6-6 to TRBJ2-1; D possibly corresponds to TRBD2 (7 bases). Sequencing used peripheral blood. The CDR3 region is CASTSAGARVHEQFF. The CDR3, as DNA: TGTGCCAGCACTAGTGCGGGGGCCAGGGTCCATGAGCAGTTCTTC.